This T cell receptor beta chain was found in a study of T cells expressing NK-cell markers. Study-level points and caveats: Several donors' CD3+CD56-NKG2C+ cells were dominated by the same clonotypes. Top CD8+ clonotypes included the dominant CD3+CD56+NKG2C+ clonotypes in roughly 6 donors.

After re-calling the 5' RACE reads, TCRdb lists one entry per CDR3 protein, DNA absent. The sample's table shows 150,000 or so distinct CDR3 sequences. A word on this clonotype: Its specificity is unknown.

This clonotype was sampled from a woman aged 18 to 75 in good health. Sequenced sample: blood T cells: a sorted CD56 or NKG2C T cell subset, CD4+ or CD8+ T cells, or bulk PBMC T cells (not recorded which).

The CDR3 loop is CASSLAGGALGGANVLTF. The gene calls are TRBV5-1 and TRBJ2-6; the D call from TCRdb, TRBD2, cannot be confirmed without DNA. This CDR3 region has 18 residues. Germline CDR1 and CDR2: SGHRS and YFSETQ. The complete variable domain, with remaining parts taken from reference TRBV5-1 and TRBJ2-6, reads KAGVTQTPRYLIKTRGQQVTLSCSPISGHRSVSWYQQTPGQGLQFLFEYFSETQRNKGNFPGRFSGRQFSNSRSEMNVSTLELGDSALYLCASSLAGGALGGANVLTFGAGSRLTVL.